These 17 T cell receptor beta chains originate from one sample sequenced in a study of spatial heterogeneity in lung cancer (dated by TCRdb to about 2019). The sample's time point label, in plain terms: sample taken at primary tumor resection. These receptors are not linked to any known antigen. What the research found in general, with its limitations: The tumor nonsynonymous mutation count correlated with the number of expanded intratumoral alpha and beta TCRs.

Receptors were amplified or captured by 5' RACE. Sequencer: NextSeq 500. TCRdb reworked the public reads: Q25 trimming with fastp, MiXCR clone assembly, productive beta chains retained. Identical CDR3 proteins give one entry, which carries the most common genes and DNA. The table for this sample lists about 10,000 distinct CDR3 sequences; more than 5% of them were counted only once. Clones ranked in the top ten supply roughly a tenth of the sample. The input for sequencing was lung tumor tissue, taken at surgery. The receptor set was obtained from a male donor with early-stage non-small cell lung cancer.

In this sample, this clonotype turned up many times. V is TRBV27 and J is TRBJ2-7; weak D call: TRBD1 (6 bases). The CDR3 is 13 amino acids. The germline CDR1 and CDR2 sequences are MNHEY and SMNVEV (reference sequence). V lost 5 bases, J lost 3 bases, and 11 bases lay in between. The chain's CDR3 is CASSTGSGYEQYV. CDR3 coding DNA: TGTGCCAGCAGTACAGGGTCCGGCTACGAGCAGTACGTC.

This clonotype was found many times. The rearrangement uses TRBV5-1 and TRBJ2-2; perhaps TRBD2 as D (5 bases). Trimming took off 0 bases at V and 7 bases at J, with 7 bases between the two ends. This CDR3 region has 13 residues. In germline, CDR1 is SGHRS, CDR2 YFSETQ. The CDR3: CASSLDGDGELFF. CDR3 in DNA: TGCGCCAGCAGCTTGGACGGGGACGGGGAGCTGTTTTTT.

In this sample, this clonotype is medium-sized. The chain links TRBV9 to TRBJ2-7, with 10 nucleotides matching TRBD1. The trim removed 4 bases at V and 0 bases at J, leaving 7 bases unmatched. Per the germline V gene, CDR1 is SGDLS and CDR2 is YYNGEE. The CDR3 contains 16 residues. The CDR3 here is CASSTGTGASSYEQYF. The CDR3 bases are TGTGCCAGCAGCACCGGGACAGGGGCATCCTCCTACGAGCAGTACTTC.

This clonotype was picked up many times. CDR3 sequence reads: CASSLARAGTEAFF. For the CDR3, the DNA is TGTGCCAGCAGTTTAGCCAGAGCGGGCACTGAAGCTTTCTTT. The chain carries TRBV27 and TRBJ1-1; D remains unclear. The CDR3 is made up of 14 amino acids. Per the germline V gene, CDR1 is MNHEY and CDR2 is SMNVEV (reference sequence). V was trimmed by 2 bases and J by 4 bases, leaving 11 bases between them.

This clonotype was found many times. The V gene is TRBV28, the J gene TRBJ2-5, with D possibly matching TRBD1 (6 bases). V dropped 5 bases and J dropped 1 base, with 11 bases sitting between them. Germline V gene lookup returns CDR1 MDHEN and CDR2 SYDVKM. The CDR3 consists of 14 residues. For the CDR3, the DNA is TGTGCCAGCAGTGGGGACACGAGCCAAGAGACCCAGTACTTC. Residues: CASSGDTSQETQYF.

The table lists this clonotype with many counts. The chain combines TRBV20-1 with TRBJ2-5; D is uncertain. This CDR3 has 18 residues. Germline CDR1 is DFQATT and CDR2 is SNEGSKA (reference sequence). V lost 0 bases and J 3 bases, leaving 23 bases between the germline ends. The CDR3 DNA reads TGCAGTGCTAGAGATTTGGAGAACGGTAACATTTGGGAAGAGACCCAGTACTTC. It yields the protein CSARDLENGNIWEETQYF.

This clonotype counts as medium-sized. The J gene is TRBJ1-5, the V gene TRBV28, with a tentative D call TRBD1 (6 bases). From germline, CDR1 is MDHEN and CDR2 SYDVKM. The CDR3 runs 15 residues. Trimming removed 0 bases from V and 3 bases from J, with 9 bases in between. This CDR3 reads CASSLWRGNNQPQHF. The CDR3, as DNA: TGTGCCAGCAGTTTATGGAGGGGGAACAATCAGCCCCAGCATTTT.

This clonotype was counted at least ten times. The chain joins TRBV28 to TRBJ1-2, with D perhaps matching TRBD1 (5 bases). V lost 6 bases to trimming and J lost 7 bases, with 18 bases between them. From germline, CDR1 is MDHEN and CDR2 SYDVKM. This CDR3 has 14 residues. The CDR3 DNA follows: TGTGCCAGCAGCCCCCCGAGGGGCTGGTCTGGCTACACCTTC. It is translated as CASSPPRGWSGYTF.

This clonotype came up a few times. It may be a read error: a sequence one base away is much more abundant. The chain uses TRBV2 and TRBJ2-2; D gene ambiguous. This CDR3 is built from 13 residues. Germline CDR1 is SNHLY and CDR2 is FYNNEI. The chain's CDR3 is CVSRYLGTGELFF. The DNA of the CDR3 is TGTGTCAGCAGATATTTGGGAACCGGGGAGCTGTTTTTT.

This clonotype was seen at least ten times. V usage is TRBV7-9 and J usage is TRBJ2-5; 7 bases map to TRBD2. Germline V CDR1 and CDR2: SEHNR, FQNEAQ (reference sequence). The CDR3 is made up of 15 amino acids. The junction had 7 bases not matched to a gene; V was cut back by 2 bases and J by 4 bases. CDR3 nucleotide sequence: TGTGCCAGCAGCTTACGAGCTACGGGAGGAGAGACCCAGTACTTC. Amino acids: CASSLRATGGETQYF. Supplemented by reference TRBV7-9 and TRBJ2-5, the full variable domain reads DTGVSQNPRHKITKRGQNVTFRCDPISEHNRLYWYRQTLGQGPEFLTYFQNEAQLEKSRLLSDRFSAERPKGSFSTLEIQRTEQGDSAMYLCASSLRATGGETQYFGPGTRLLVL.

Judged by abundance, this clonotype is medium-sized (0.01 to 0.1%). The genes are TRBV28 and TRBJ1-1, with D tentatively TRBD1 (5 bases). CDR3 length: 14 residues. V was pared by 6 bases and J by 0 bases, with 11 bases between. CDR1 MDHEN and CDR2 SYDVKM come from the germline V gene. The CDR3 sequence: CASRRPGVNTEAFF. DNA of the CDR3: TGTGCCAGCAGACGGCCGGGGGTGAACACTGAAGCTTTCTTT.

This clonotype was seen repeatedly, ten times or more. This sequence joins TRBV15 and TRBJ1-4, with a possible D match to TRBD1 (5 bases). V lost 0 bases and J 5 bases, leaving 10 bases between the germline ends. Germline V gives CDR1 LNHNV, CDR2 YYDKDF (reference sequence). The CDR3 is made up of 15 amino acids. The CDR3 protein is CATSREGRTNEKLFF. CDR3 nucleotides: TGTGCCACCAGCAGAGAGGGACGGACAAATGAAAAACTGTTTTTT.

By sample share, this clonotype is medium-sized. This chain joins TRBV15 and TRBJ2-1, with D perhaps matching TRBD1 or TRBD2 (5 bases each). Trimming took 5 bases from V and 9 from J, leaving 20 bases between them. The CDR3 runs to 15 residues. Germline V lookup: CDR1 LNHNV, CDR2 YYDKDF (reference sequence). The CDR3 is CATSRGAELKGEQFF. The CDR3 nucleotides read TGTGCCACCAGCCGAGGGGCCGAGCTCAAGGGTGAGCAGTTCTTC.

Relative to its sample, this clonotype is medium-sized. V and J are TRBV19 and TRBJ1-2; D perhaps matches TRBD1 (5 bases). Germline V gene data show CDR1 as LNHDA and CDR2 as SQIVND (reference sequence). Between the trimmed V and J ends, which lost 4 bases and 4 bases, there was a span of 10 bases. CDR3 length equals 13 residues. CDR3 loop: CASSTRQSYGYTF. The CDR3 DNA follows: TGTGCCAGTAGTACCCGACAGAGCTATGGCTACACCTTC.

This clonotype was found many times. The chain employs TRBV20-1 and TRBJ2-5, with 8 bases matching TRBD1. V lost 3 bases to trimming and J lost 4 bases; unmatched junction nucleotides: 4. Germline loops: CDR1 DFQATT, CDR2 SNEGSKA (reference sequence). The CDR3 runs 13 residues. The CDR3 DNA reads TGCAGTGCTAGCTCAGGACAGGGAGAGACCCAGTACTTC. It is translated as CSASSGQGETQYF.

This chain joins TRBV30 and TRBJ2-3; a possible D gene is TRBD2 (5 bases). Germline values: CDR1 GTSNPN, CDR2 SVGIG (reference sequence). The germline V and J ends were trimmed by 5 bases and 6 bases, with 9 bases remaining between them. This CDR3 region has 11 residues. CDR3 loop: CAWERADTQYF. The CDR3 region has the DNA TGTGCCTGGGAGAGGGCTGATACGCAGTATTTT. Drawing the rest from reference TRBV30 and TRBJ2-3, the complete variable domain is SQTIHQWPATLVQPVGSPLSLECTVEGTSNPNLYWYRQAAGRGLQLLFYSVGIGQISSEVPQNLSASRPQDRQFILSSKKLLLSDSGFYLCAWERADTQYFGPGTRLTVL.

The chain carries TRBV29-1 and TRBJ1-3; D uncertain. The CDR3 has 14 residues. Germline V gives CDR1 SQVTM, CDR2 ANQGSEA. Deletions cut 4 bases from V and 1 base from J, with 11 bases between. CDR3 sequence (DNA): TGCAGCGTTGGAGATGGATCTTCTGGAAACACCATATATTTT. Protein product: CSVGDGSSGNTIYF.